This T cell receptor (beta chain) was retrieved from a study of blood T cell repertoires in COVID-19. CDR1 is SNHLY and CDR2 is FYNNEI in the germline V gene. Trimming at V came to 6 bases and at J to 7 bases, leaving 6 bases not matched to a gene. The CDR3 is made up of 14 amino acids. As processed by the authors: From reference gene primer amplification, estimates of nucleated cell counts were derived. Produced via immunoSEQ multiplex PCR; TCRdb's table is partial and in-frame only. The V and J calls and clone size come from that table; D and trimming were worked out from the DNA. The top ten hold 15% to 17% of the sample, which has about 250,000 clones, more than 75% seen once.

The chain combines TRBV2 with TRBJ1-4, with 9 bases fitting TRBD1. The origin of this receptor is a man aged 18 to 30 who had recovered from COVID-19. Sequencing was done on a sample of PBMCs or T cells enriched from blood (not recorded which). CDR3 in DNA: TGTGCCAGCAGCTACAGGGGGCCCGGTGAAAAACTGTTTTTT. It encodes CASSYRGPGEKLFF.